Sequencing of this T cell receptor (beta chain) was carried out in a study of T cells after yellow fever vaccination (dated by TCRdb to about 2019). At the level of the whole study: The SMART-Seq v4 Ultra Low Input RNA kit was used to prepare libraries from fractions with low cell numbers. To follow T-cell clones before and after both primary and booster YFV17D yellow fever vaccination, bulk TCR alpha and beta repertoires underwent longitudinal sequencing. The cohort comprised two healthy male donors, one aged 18 to 30 and one aged 30 to 40 years. Blood was collected at multiple timepoints before and after primary and secondary immunization, and bulk PBMC replicates and cell subsets were isolated.

TCR cDNA was made using 5'RACE template switching, a step that added a universal primer site and unique molecular identifiers. Priming for cDNA synthesis came from both the TCR alpha and TCR beta constant segments. Libraries were amplified in two PCR steps, with sample barcodes and sequencing adapters added in the second step. Sequencing of libraries was done on Illumina HiSeq 2500 (2x100 bp) or NovaSeq (2x150 bp). The authors' pipeline ran thus. Reads were demultiplexed and collapsed into UMI consensus sequences with MIGEC, and V(D)J alignment was performed with MiXCR. Vaccine-responding clonotypes were identified with edgeR using replicate PBMC samples, with FDR below 0.01 and a log2 fold change above 5 up to day 15 being required. CD4 or CD8 identity was assigned to each bulk clonotype according to whether the clonotype was present at higher abundance in the sequenced CD4 repertoire or the sequenced CD8 repertoire. Clones were called with MiXCR by TCRdb after fastp trimmed the public reads at Q25, and only in-frame beta chains were retained. Every entry covers one CDR3 protein and lists the most common genes and DNA from its rows. TCRdb's processing, not the study's, gives the V and J calls here. The sample records more than 450,000 distinct CDR3 sequences, just over 20% of which are singletons. In total, the top ten clones hold about 16% of the sample.

Broad study findings and their caveats: After the booster, most of the clones that had expanded following primary vaccination were detected again (around 95% of CD4 and around 87% of CD8), which suggests that memory was broadly maintained. Computational filtering was required because FACS-sorted repertoires could contain abundant contaminating clonotypes from the bulk population. Because only a couple of donors were included in the study, the extent to which the findings can be generalized is limited. A small share of clonotypes was detected in both CD4 and CD8 compartments, with the overlap likely arising from convergent recombination. Compared with the primary T-cell response, the secondary T-cell response was weaker but faster, peaking on day 5 rather than day 15.

V loses 2 bases at its end and J loses 1 base; junction bases beyond the gene matches: 4. Spanning cysteine to phenylalanine, the CDR3 consists of 16 amino acids. The retained sequence is limited to the CDR3, 48 bases, with the frame set at the first base. CDR1 and CDR2 are drawn from the germline V gene (reference sequence): DFQATT, SNEGSKA. With respect to this clonotype: The clone's antigen remains unknown. Base-call qualities are not available, and no considerably larger clone is one nucleotide away.

The treatment or condition label corresponds to: live attenuated yellow fever vaccine strain. At each blood-draw timepoint, two biological replicates of bulk PBMCs were collected. PBMCs were isolated from peripheral blood using a standard Ficoll-Paque protocol. RNA was extracted with TriZol from bulk PBMCs, CD4 and CD8 fractions, and dextramer-positive and dextramer-negative fractions. This receptor was identified in a young man who received the YFV17D yellow fever vaccine. Recombination connected TRBV20-1 to TRBJ2-1, with 11 bases in between that match TRBD2. The material sequenced was PBMCs, taken about 20 days after the first yellow fever vaccination. CDR3 reads: CSARSRLAGSYNEQFF. The DNA sequence is given as TGCAGTGCTAGATCCCGACTAGCGGGATCCTACAATGAGCAGTTCTTC.